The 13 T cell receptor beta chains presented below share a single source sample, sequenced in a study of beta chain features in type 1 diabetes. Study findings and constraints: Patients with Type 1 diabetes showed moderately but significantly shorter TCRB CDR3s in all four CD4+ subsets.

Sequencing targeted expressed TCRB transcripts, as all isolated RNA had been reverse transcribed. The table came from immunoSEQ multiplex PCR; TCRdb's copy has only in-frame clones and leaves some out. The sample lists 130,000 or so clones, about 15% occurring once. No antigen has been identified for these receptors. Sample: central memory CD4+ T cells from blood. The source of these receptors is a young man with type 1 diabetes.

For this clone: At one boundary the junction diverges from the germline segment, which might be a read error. The CDR3 nucleotides are TGTGCCAGCGACGACTACAAGCAGTACTTC. Translated, it gives CASDDYKQYF. The chain employs TRBV10-3 and TRBJ2-7, with D maybe TRBD2 (5 bases). This CDR3 region has 10 residues. Per germline, CDR1 ENHRY and CDR2 SYGVKD.

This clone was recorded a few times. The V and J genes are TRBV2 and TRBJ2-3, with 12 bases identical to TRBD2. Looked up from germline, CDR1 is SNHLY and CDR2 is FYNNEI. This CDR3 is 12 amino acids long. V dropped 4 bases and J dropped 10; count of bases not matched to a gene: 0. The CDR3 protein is CASSGLAGAQYF. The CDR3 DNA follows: TGTGCCAGCAGTGGACTAGCGGGGGCGCAGTATTTT.

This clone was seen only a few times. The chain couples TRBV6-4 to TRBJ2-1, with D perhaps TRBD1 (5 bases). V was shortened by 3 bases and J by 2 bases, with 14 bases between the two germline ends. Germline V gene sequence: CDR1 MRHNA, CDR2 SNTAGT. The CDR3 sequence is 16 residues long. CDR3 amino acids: CASSEEWGLAYNEQFF. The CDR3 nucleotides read TGTGCCAGCAGTGAGGAATGGGGCCTCGCCTACAATGAGCAGTTCTTC.

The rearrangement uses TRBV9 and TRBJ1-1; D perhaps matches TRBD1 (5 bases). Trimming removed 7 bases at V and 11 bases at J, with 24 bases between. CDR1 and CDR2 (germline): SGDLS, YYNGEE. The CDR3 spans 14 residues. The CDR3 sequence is CASQKGPQDAAAFF. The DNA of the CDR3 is TGTGCCAGCCAGAAGGGACCCCAGGACGCGGCCGCTTTCTTT.

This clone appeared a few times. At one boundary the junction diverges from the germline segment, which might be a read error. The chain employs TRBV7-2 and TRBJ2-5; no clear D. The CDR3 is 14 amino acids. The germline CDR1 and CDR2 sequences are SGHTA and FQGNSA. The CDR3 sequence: CASSSTGPVESQYF. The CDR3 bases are TGTGCCAGCAGTTCTACCGGGCCAGTAGAGTCCCAGTACTTC.

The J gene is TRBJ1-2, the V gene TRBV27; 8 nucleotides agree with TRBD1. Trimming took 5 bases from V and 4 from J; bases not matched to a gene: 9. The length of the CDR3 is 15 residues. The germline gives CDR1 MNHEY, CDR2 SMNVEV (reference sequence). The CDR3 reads CASSPQSGTGYGYTF. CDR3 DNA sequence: TGTGCCAGCAGTCCCCAATCCGGGACAGGCTATGGCTACACCTTC.

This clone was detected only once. The CDR3: CASSPGPANEQFF. The CDR3 DNA follows: TGTGCCAGCAGCCCAGGGCCGGCCAATGAGCAGTTCTTC. This chain links TRBV7-8 with TRBJ2-1, with D possibly matching TRBD1 (5 bases). V lost 5 bases to trimming and J lost 6 bases, with 11 bases between them. This CDR3 comprises 13 residues. From germline, CDR1 is SGHVS and CDR2 FQNEAQ.

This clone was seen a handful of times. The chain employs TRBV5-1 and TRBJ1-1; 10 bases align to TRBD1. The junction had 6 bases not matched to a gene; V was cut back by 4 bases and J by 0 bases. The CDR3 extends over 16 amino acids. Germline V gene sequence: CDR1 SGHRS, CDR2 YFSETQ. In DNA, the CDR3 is TGCGCCAGCAGCCCCGGGACAGGGGATATGAACACTGAAGCTTTCTTT. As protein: CASSPGTGDMNTEAFF.

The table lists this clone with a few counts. As DNA, the CDR3 is TGTGCCAGCACCGAGACAGGGCATAGCAATCAGCCCCAGCATTTT. It is translated as CASTETGHSNQPQHF. V and J are TRBV9 and TRBJ1-5, with TRBD1 matching over 7 bases. This CDR3 comprises 15 residues. The germline CDR1 and CDR2 sequences are SGDLS and YYNGEE. The J segment lost 0 bases and the V segment lost 6 bases, leaving 6 bases of the junction unmatched.

This CDR3 is CASSDRTGVNYGYTF. CDR3 sequence (DNA): TGTGCCAGCAGTGACCGGACAGGGGTTAACTATGGCTACACCTTC. This rearrangement joins TRBV2 to TRBJ1-2; TRBD1 aligns across 9 bases. Germline V gene data show CDR1 as SNHLY and CDR2 as FYNNEI. This CDR3 spans 15 amino acids. V trimming: 3 bases; J trimming: 1 base; junction bases outside the gene matches: 3.

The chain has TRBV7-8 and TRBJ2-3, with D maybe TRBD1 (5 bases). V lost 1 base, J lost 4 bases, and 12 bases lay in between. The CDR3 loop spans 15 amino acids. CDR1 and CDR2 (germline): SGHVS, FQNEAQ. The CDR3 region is CASSLVRTSADTQYF. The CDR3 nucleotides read TGTGCCAGCAGCTTAGTTAGGACATCGGCAGATACGCAGTATTTT.

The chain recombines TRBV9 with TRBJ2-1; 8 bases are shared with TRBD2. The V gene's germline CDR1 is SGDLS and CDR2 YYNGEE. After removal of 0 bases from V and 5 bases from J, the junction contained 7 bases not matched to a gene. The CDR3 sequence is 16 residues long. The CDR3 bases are TGTGCCAGCAGCGTAGGTGGGACTAGAGGGGACAATGAGCAGTTCTTC. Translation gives CASSVGGTRGDNEQFF.

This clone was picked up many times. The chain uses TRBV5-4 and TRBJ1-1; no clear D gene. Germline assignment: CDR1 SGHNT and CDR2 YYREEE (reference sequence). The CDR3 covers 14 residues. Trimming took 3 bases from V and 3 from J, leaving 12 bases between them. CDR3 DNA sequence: TGTGCCAGCAGCTATAAGGGAGAGGACACTGAAGCTTTCTTT. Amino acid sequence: CASSYKGEDTEAFF. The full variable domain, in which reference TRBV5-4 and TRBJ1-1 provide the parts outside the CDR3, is ETGVTQSPTHLIKTRGQQVTLRCSSQSGHNTVSWYQQALGQGPQFIFQYYREEENGRGNFPPRFSGLQFPNYSSELNVNALELDDSALYLCASSYKGEDTEAFFGQGTRLTVV.